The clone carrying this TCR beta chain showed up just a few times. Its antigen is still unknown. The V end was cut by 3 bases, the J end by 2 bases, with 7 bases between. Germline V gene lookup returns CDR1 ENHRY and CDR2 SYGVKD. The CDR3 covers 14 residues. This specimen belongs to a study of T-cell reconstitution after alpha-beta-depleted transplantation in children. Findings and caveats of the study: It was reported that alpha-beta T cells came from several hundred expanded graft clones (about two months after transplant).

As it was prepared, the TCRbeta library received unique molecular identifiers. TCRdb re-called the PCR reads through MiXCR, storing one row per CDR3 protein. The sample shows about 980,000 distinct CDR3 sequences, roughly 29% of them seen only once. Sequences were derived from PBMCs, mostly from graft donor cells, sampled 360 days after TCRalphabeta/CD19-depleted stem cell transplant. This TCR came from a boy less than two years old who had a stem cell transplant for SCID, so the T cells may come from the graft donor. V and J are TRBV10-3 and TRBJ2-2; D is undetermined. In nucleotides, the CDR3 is TGTGCCATCAGTGAAAAGACAAACACCGGGGAGCTGTTTTTT. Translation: CAISEKTNTGELFF.